A selection of T cell receptor beta chains follows, all from one sample in a study of blood T cell repertoires in COVID-19. The data were produced by immunoSEQ multiplex PCR, yet TCRdb's version contains in-frame clones alone and is incomplete. The sample consists of over 85,000 clones, about 87% of them appearing once. Source material: peripheral blood. Receptor source: a man aged 50 or older with active or convalescent COVID-19. Each CDR3 is given with its conserved first and last residue. Each record gives: V gene, J gene, clone size, D gene, CDR3 DNA, CDR3 protein. A D gene is named only where the DNA matches it firmly. The size field is filled for only some rows; it gives once, few, many or a size class.

TRBV19	TRBJ1-4	once	NA	TGTGCCAGTCAAAGGCAGGGTTTAGAAGAAAAACTGTTTTTT	CASQRQGLEEKLFF
TRBV6-5	TRBJ2-5	NA	TRBD2	TGTGCCAGCGCGGGGGGGTACCAAGAGACCCAGTACTTC	CASAGGYQETQYF
TRBV27	TRBJ2-5	NA	TRBD1	TGTGCCAGCAGAACGAGACAGGGGGTCCCCCAAGAGACCCAGTACTTC	CASRTRQGVPQETQYF
TRBV19	TRBJ2-7	once	TRBD1	TGTGCCAGTAGTAGGGGACAGGGAGGCGAGCAGTACTTC	CASSRGQGGEQYF
TRBV6-6	TRBJ1-1	NA	TRBD1	TGTGCCAGCAGTTCCCCCGGGACAGGGGGCACTGAAGCTTTCTTT	CASSSPGTGGTEAFF
TRBV7-9	TRBJ2-7	NA	NA	TGTGCCAGCAATCCTATTACCCACTACGAGCAGTACTTC	CASNPITHYEQYF
TRBV12-5	TRBJ2-1	NA	TRBD1	TGTGCTAGTGGTCGCGGGACAGGGTCTTATGAGCAGTTCTTC	CASGRGTGSYEQFF
TRBV2	TRBJ1-5	NA	NA	TGTGCCAGCAGTAATCAGGGGTCTAGCAATCAGCCCCAGCATTTT	CASSNQGSSNQPQHF
TRBV7-9	TRBJ1-6	once	NA	TGTGCCAGCAGCTTTTCAAATTCACCCCTCCACTTT	CASSFSNSPLHF
TRBV10-1	TRBJ2-7	NA	NA	TGCGCCAGCAGTGACCGGACATTTAAGGACGAGCAGTACTTC	CASSDRTFKDEQYF
TRBV5-6	TRBJ2-1	NA	NA	TGTGCCAGCAGCAACTTGGACAGAACCGACAATGAGCAGTTCTTC	CASSNLDRTDNEQFF
TRBV15	TRBJ2-1	NA	NA	TGTGCCACCAGCAGAGATATGGACTCTACGTACATTGAGCAGTTCTTC	CATSRDMDSTYIEQFF
TRBV3-1/TRBV3-2	TRBJ2-5	NA	NA	TGTGCCAGCAGCCCACCCGGGAGCGGATGGGAGACCCAGTACTTC	CASSPPGSGWETQYF
TRBV5-1	TRBJ2-5	NA	NA	TGCGCCAGCAGGGTCCGGACAAGAGGGGGAGAGACCCAGTACTTC	CASRVRTRGGETQYF
TRBV6-2/TRBV6-3	TRBJ1-2	NA	TRBD1	TGTGCCAGCAGTTACGGGACAGGGAATGGCTACACCTTC	CASSYGTGNGYTF
TRBV7-2	TRBJ2-7	few	NA	TGTGCCAGCAGCCCCGGAAGAGGAGCCTCCTACGAGCAGTACTTC	CASSPGRGASYEQYF
TRBV5-6	TRBJ2-3	NA	TRBD1	TGTGCCAGCAGCTGGAGGACAGGGGGCGGATTCCCAGATACGCAGTATTTT	CASSWRTGGGFPDTQYF
TRBV5-8	TRBJ1-3	NA	NA	TGTGCCAGCAGCTTGTGGAGGGAGAGAAACACCATATATTTT	CASSLWRERNTIYF
TRBV2	TRBJ1-6	NA	TRBD1	TGTGCCAGCACCGAAGGACAGGATTCACCCCTCCACTTT	CASTEGQDSPLHF
TRBV6-5	TRBJ1-3	NA	NA	TGTGCCAGCAGTTATCGGGGGGCCTCTGGAAACACCATATATTTT	CASSYRGASGNTIYF
TRBV3-1/TRBV3-2	TRBJ2-1	NA	TRBD1	TGTGCCAGCAGCCCAATCGGACAGGAATCCTACAATGAGCAGTTCTTC	CASSPIGQESYNEQFF
TRBV4-3	TRBJ1-1	NA	TRBD1	TGCGCCAGCAGCCAGGGGGACAGATTGGGCACTGAAGCTTTCTTT	CASSQGDRLGTEAFF
TRBV5-1	TRBJ1-1	NA	TRBD1	TGCGCCAGCAGCTCTGGACAGGGGACTGAAGCTTTCTTT	CASSSGQGTEAFF
TRBV19	TRBJ1-3	NA	TRBD1	TGTGCCAGTAGTCCAGGACAGGGTGGAAACACCATATATTTT	CASSPGQGGNTIYF
TRBV7-2	TRBJ2-4	NA	TRBD2	TGTGCCAGCAGCCTGGGACTAGAAGGTGGAAACATTCAGTACTTC	CASSLGLEGGNIQYF
TRBV10-3	TRBJ2-5	NA	NA	TGTGCCATCAGTGCTAACCTACAAGAGACCCAGTACTTC	CAISANLQETQYF
TRBV5-6	TRBJ1-4	NA	TRBD1	TGTGCCAGCAGCTTACAGGGGGCAACTAATGAAAAACTGTTTTTT	CASSLQGATNEKLFF
TRBV5-8	TRBJ2-2	NA	TRBD2	TGTGCCAGCAGCTTGGGACTAGCGGGGGGAACACAAACCGGGGAGCTGTTTTTT	CASSLGLAGGTQTGELFF
TRBV28	TRBJ2-7	few	NA	TGTGCCAGCAGCACCATCGGGGGAACCTACGAGCAGTACTTC	CASSTIGGTYEQYF
TRBV2	TRBJ2-1	once	TRBD2	TGTGCCAGCATGGGGACTAGCGGGGGTTACAATGAGCAGTTCTTC	CASMGTSGGYNEQFF
TRBV28	TRBJ2-5	NA	NA	TGTGCCAGCACCCGACCCGCAGGGGTAGAGACCCAGTACTTC	CASTRPAGVETQYF
TRBV10-3	TRBJ2-5	NA	TRBD1	TGTGCCATCAGTGACGAGGGGGCTCTGAGGGAGACCCAGTACTTC	CAISDEGALRETQYF
TRBV19	TRBJ2-3	once	NA	TGTGCCAGTAGTATAAGGGGGAGGGGGGCCAGCACAGATACGCAGTATTTT	CASSIRGRGASTDTQYF
TRBV19	TRBJ2-7	NA	TRBD1	TGTGCCACCAGAAGCACGGGACAGGGATCATCCTACGAGCAGTACTTC	CATRSTGQGSSYEQYF
TRBV30	TRBJ1-1	once	NA	TGTGCCTGGACCGTTTTACAGGGCAAAAACACTGAAGCTTTCTTT	CAWTVLQGKNTEAFF
TRBV10-3	TRBJ1-2	NA	NA	TGTGCCATCAGCGACAAGGACTATGGCTACACCTTC	CAISDKDYGYTF
TRBV24-1	TRBJ2-3	NA	TRBD1	TGTGCCACCAGTGATTCACAGGGGTCCACAGATACGCAGTATTTT	CATSDSQGSTDTQYF
TRBV10-3	TRBJ1-3	NA	NA	TGTGCCATCAGTGAACGGGACTACTCTGGAAACACCATATATTTT	CAISERDYSGNTIYF
TRBV27	TRBJ1-3	NA	NA	TGTGCCAGCACTGCAGGGATCGGAAACACCATATATTTT	CASTAGIGNTIYF
TRBV4-3	TRBJ2-5	many	NA	TGCGCCAGCAGCCAAGATACAGGGAGGGCAGAGACCCAGTACTTC	CASSQDTGRAETQYF
TRBV7-9	TRBJ2-1	few	TRBD1	TGTGCCAGCAGCTCCGGACAGGGGGGGAATGAGCAGTTCTTC	CASSSGQGGNEQFF
TRBV6-2/TRBV6-3	TRBJ1-5	NA	TRBD1	TGTGCCAGCAGCCCGGACAGGACCATCTTCCCCCAGCATTTT	CASSPDRTIFPQHF
TRBV7-9	TRBJ2-3	NA	NA	TGTGCCAGCAGCCCCCCTTCGGTTACGGATACGCAGTATTTT	CASSPPSVTDTQYF
TRBV19	TRBJ1-2	NA	NA	TGTGCCAGTAGTATAGATCGAGGGAGCAGTGGCTACACCTTC	CASSIDRGSSGYTF
TRBV28	TRBJ2-5	NA	TRBD2	TGTGCCAGCAGTTTAGGGACTACCCAAGAGACCCAGTACTTC	CASSLGTTQETQYF
TRBV28	TRBJ1-2	NA	TRBD1	TGTGCCAGCAGTACGACAGGGGGAGGCGGCTACACCTTC	CASSTTGGGGYTF
TRBV20-1	TRBJ1-2	NA	NA	TGCAGTGCCACGACAGGATTAGGCTACACCTTC	CSATTGLGYTF
TRBV6-2/TRBV6-3	TRBJ2-1	NA	TRBD2	TGTGCCAGCAGACCTCTAGCGGGGGGGTCCTACAATGAGCAGTTCTTC	CASRPLAGGSYNEQFF
TRBV29-1	TRBJ1-1	NA	TRBD1	TGCAGCGTTGAAATTGGTTACAGGGGCACTGAAGCTTTCTTT	CSVEIGYRGTEAFF
TRBV6-4	TRBJ1-6	NA	NA	TGTGCCAGCAGTGACAAGGAGTGGGGCAATTCACCCCTCCACTTT	CASSDKEWGNSPLHF
TRBV5-5	TRBJ2-7	NA	NA	TGTGCCAGCAGTTGGGCTGAACGGGGAACCTACGAGCAGTACTTC	CASSWAERGTYEQYF
TRBV2	TRBJ1-5	NA	NA	TGTGCCAGCAGTAGGTCCCCAGGCAGCAATCAGCCCCAGCATTTT	CASSRSPGSNQPQHF
TRBV14	TRBJ2-7	NA	TRBD1	TGTGCCAGCAGCCCCAGACAGGGGGCAGCCTACGAGCAGTACTTC	CASSPRQGAAYEQYF
TRBV29-1	TRBJ2-1	once	NA	TGCAGCGTTGAACGGGGGGCATTGGGCAATGAGCAGTTCTTC	CSVERGALGNEQFF
TRBV19	TRBJ1-5	NA	NA	TGTGCCAGTAGTAGTCTTGAAGGGGATCAGCCCCAGCATTTT	CASSSLEGDQPQHF
TRBV5-6	TRBJ1-4	NA	TRBD1	TGTGCCAGCAGCTGGGACAGGGGGATGAATGAAAAACTGTTTTTT	CASSWDRGMNEKLFF
TRBV12-3/TRBV12-4	TRBJ2-7	NA	NA	TGTGCCAGCAGTTCGGAGATCCACTACGAGCAGTACTTC	CASSSEIHYEQYF
TRBV6-5	TRBJ2-2	NA	TRBD1	TGTGCCAGCAGCCAGACAGGGTCCCGTACCGGGGAGCTGTTTTTT	CASSQTGSRTGELFF
TRBV7-2	TRBJ1-2	NA	NA	TGTGCCAGCAGCCCTCAGACAGGTCCTAACTATGGCTACACCTTC	CASSPQTGPNYGYTF
TRBV9	TRBJ2-3	NA	NA	TGTGCCAGCAGCGCCCACCCACAGGGAAAAGATACGCAGTATTTT	CASSAHPQGKDTQYF